The clone carrying this T cell receptor (beta chain) was counted many times. Antigen unknown. These data are taken from a study of T cell repertoires in cytomegalovirus infection. The overall study: Matching HLA type and CMV infection were both indicated by public TCR beta signatures.

One entry per CDR3 protein, called by TCRdb with MiXCR from the reads. Of more than 150,000 distinct CDR3 sequences detected, approximately 19% appear once; the ten largest clones hold less than 3%. Regarding the study as a whole: CMV carriers having the relevant HLA were flagged by cumulative public TCR beta family frequency. HLA-C-restricted, CMV-specific TCR beta clonotypes were dominant ex vivo.

V was clipped by 5 bases and J by 0 bases, with 7 bases between them. From germline, CDR1 is SGHTA and CDR2 FQGNSA. The CDR3 contains 14 residues. The material sequenced was PBMCs. The chain carries TRBV7-2 and TRBJ2-2; no clear D gene. The receptor comes from a human donor in good health (CMV status not recorded). Some clones in this sample may be carry-over from other donors' samples. Written as DNA, the CDR3 is TGTGCCAGCAGCCTGGACCCGAACACCGGGGAGCTGTTTTTT. It specifies CASSLDPNTGELFF.